These T cell receptor beta chains were read from a single sample in a study of regulatory T cells in long-lasting Graves disease. TCRdb called the multiplex PCR reads again in MiXCR, with one record for every CDR3 protein. Among 450,000 to 600,000 distinct CDR3 sequences listed, 13% were seen once. The same sample was also studied in work on T cells in Graves' hyperthyroidism and ophthalmopathy.

The starting material was peripheral blood mononuclear cells (PBMCs), obtained at new diagnosis, from a patient treated with antithyroid drugs. All receptors derive from a man between 25 and 39 years old with Graves disease. The CDR3 runs from the conserved cysteine through the conserved F or W. Fields, in order: J gene, clone size, V gene, D gene, CDR3 DNA, CDR3 protein. D genes are given only for firm matches. Clone sizes are given selectively: once, few, many, or a class where the clone is expanded.

TRBJ2-3 | few | TRBV18 | . | TGTGCCAGCTCACCACCGATCCGACCGGGGGTGAAAACAGATACGCAGTATTTT | CASSPPIRPGVKTDTQYF
TRBJ1-1 | . | TRBV11-2 | . | TGTGCCAGCAGCTTAGTCCGGCGGGGAGAAGCTTTCTTT | CASSLVRRGEAFF
TRBJ2-3 | few | TRBV4-1 | TRBD2 | TGCGCCAGCAGCTCTCGTCCAGCGGGAGGGAATGCAGATACGCAGTATTTT | CASSSRPAGGNADTQYF
TRBJ2-7 | . | TRBV3-1 | . | TGTGCCAGCAGCCAGCAGGGGACCTACGAGCAGTACTTC | CASSQQGTYEQYF
TRBJ2-1 | . | TRBV10-2 | . | TGCGCCAGCAGTACCGCTTACCTCTCCTACAATGAGCAGTTCTTC | CASSTAYLSYNEQFF
TRBJ1-1 | many | TRBV12-3/TRBV12-4 | . | TGTGCCAGCAGTTTTTGGAGTTCCCCGAGGACTTTCTTT | CASSFWSSPRTFF
TRBJ2-2 | few | TRBV5-5 | . | TGTGCCAGCGATAGGGTCGAGGGAAACACCGGGGAGCTGTTTTTT | CASDRVEGNTGELFF
TRBJ2-1 | . | TRBV20-1 | TRBD2 | TGCAGTGCTAGGACTAGCGGGACTTACAATGAGCAGTTCTTC | CSARTSGTYNEQFF
TRBJ1-1 | many | TRBV6-1 | . | TGTGCCAGCAGAGCTGGGTGGACTGAAGCTTTCTTT | CASRAGWTEAFF
TRBJ2-1 | . | TRBV6-2/TRBV6-3 | . | TGTGCCAGCAGCGAAGTAGCGCAGAATGAGCAGTTCTTC | CASSEVAQNEQFF
TRBJ2-7 | . | TRBV6-1 | . | TGTGCCAGCACCCTGACAGTAACCTACGAGCAGTACTTC | CASTLTVTYEQYF
TRBJ2-5 | many | TRBV11-2 | TRBD2 | TGTGCCAGCAGCTTAGGTGTAGCGGGAGCCGGTGGGGAGACCCAGTACTTC | CASSLGVAGAGGETQYF
TRBJ2-7 | few | TRBV4-1 | TRBD2 | TGCGCCAGCAGCAACGCCGGGACTAGCGGGAGCTACGAGCAGTACTTC | CASSNAGTSGSYEQYF
TRBJ2-5 | many | TRBV12-3/TRBV12-4 | . | TGTGCCAGCAGCCGAGGGACTTTCCAAGAGACCCAGTACTTC | CASSRGTFQETQYF
TRBJ2-1 | once | TRBV20-1 | . | TGCAGTGCTAGAGATGCCCTCATAGCGGATACCTACAATGAGCAGTTCTTC | CSARDALIADTYNEQFF
TRBJ2-5 | many | TRBV27 | . | TGTGCCAGCAGCCCGGGATGGCAAGAGACCCAGTACTTC | CASSPGWQETQYF
TRBJ1-5 | many | TRBV27 | . | TGTGCCAGCAGTCCAACAGGAAACATAAATCAGCCCCAGCATTTT | CASSPTGNINQPQHF
TRBJ2-3 | many | TRBV7-9 | TRBD2 | TGTGCCAGCAGTCCGAGCGGGAGCCTCAGGGATACGCAGTATTTT | CASSPSGSLRDTQYF
TRBJ2-7 | many | TRBV27 | TRBD2 | TGTGCCAGCAGTGCCTTAGCGGGAGACTTCTACGAGCAGTACTTC | CASSALAGDFYEQYF
TRBJ2-5 | few | TRBV10-3 | . | TGTGCCACTCAGCGGACAACCCAAGAGACCCAGTACTTC | CATQRTTQETQYF
TRBJ1-2 | many | TRBV5-1 | TRBD1 | TGCGCCAGCAGCTTTGGACAGGGAATCGGTGGCTACACCTTC | CASSFGQGIGGYTF
TRBJ1-6 | many | TRBV12-3/TRBV12-4 | TRBD1 | TGTGCCAGCAGTTACAGGGGGGTCGGAGGTTCACCCCTCCACTTT | CASSYRGVGGSPLHF
TRBJ2-1 | . | TRBV7-2 | . | TGTGCCAGCAGCTTACAACTGATCAATGAGCAGTTCTTC | CASSLQLINEQFF
TRBJ2-5 | many | TRBV28 | . | TGTGCCAGCAGTTTTAATGACGGGGAGACCCAGTACTTC | CASSFNDGETQYF
TRBJ2-7 | many | TRBV18 | . | TGTGCCAGCTCACCGGGTAGGGCGCGGGCCGGGGAGCAGTACTTC | CASSPGRARAGEQYF
TRBJ2-5 | few | TRBV7-3 | . | TGTGCCAGCAGCTTAACAGCTAACAAGCCAGAGACCCAGTACTTC | CASSLTANKPETQYF